The entry below gives a single T cell receptor beta chain sequence along with its context. The antigen remains undetermined. The table came from immunoSEQ multiplex PCR; TCRdb's copy has only in-frame clones and leaves some out. Of tens of thousands of clones in the sample, around 87% were seen once. The CDR3 has 14 amino acids. Trimming took off 2 bases at V and 1 base at J, with 12 bases between the two ends. Germline lookup yields CDR1 SQVTM and CDR2 ANQGSEA. These data belong to a study of OX40 agonist ivuxolimab in advanced cancers. Study-level background: Participants, approximately 80% male, averaged roughly 60 years of age, ranging from about 23 to 79. Earlier anti-PD-1, anti-PD-L1 or anti-CTLA-4 therapy was permitted; about 39% had received some.

Broader study findings: Both blood CD4+ and CD8+ T cells showed clonal growth by week 6 at 0.1 to 3.0 mg/kg. There were, on average, more expanded clones in CD8+ T cells than in CD4+.

The sequences come from CD4+ or CD8+ T cells sorted from blood, collected in a trial of the OX40 agonist ivuxolimab. This receptor was identified in an adult with an advanced solid tumor such as melanoma, head and neck, liver or kidney cancer. The rearrangement links TRBV29-1 to TRBJ2-7, with D possibly TRBD1 on 5 matching bases. CDR3 region: CSVETPAGSYEQYF. CDR3 nucleotides: TGCAGCGTTGAAACCCCGGCAGGGTCCTACGAGCAGTACTTC.